Following are 30 T cell receptor beta chains from one sample sequenced in a study of molecular identifiers for immune sequencing clone quantification. Using its own MiXCR run on the PCR reads, TCRdb lists one record per CDR3 protein. Among around 460,000 distinct CDR3 sequences, around a fifth were seen once, and the ten largest hold 0.84%. The sequencing sample was made of naive CD8+ T cells from blood, with Jurkat cell RNA spiked in. Regarding subset: FACS-sorted CD8+CD4-CCR7+CD45RA+ naive T cells. These receptors all come from a human donor in good health. Some libraries in this study had Jurkat cell RNA spiked in.

This clonotype was picked up many times. The chain has TRBV5-1 and TRBJ2-7; TRBD1 matches 10 bases. V dropped 0 bases and J dropped 6; count of bases not matched to a gene: 6. Germline V gives CDR1 SGHRS, CDR2 YFSETQ. The CDR3 has 15 amino acids. CDR3 nucleotides: TGCGCCAGCAGCTTGGTAGGGACAGGGGCGGGCGAGCAGTACTTC. It specifies CASSLVGTGAGEQYF.

In its sample, this clonotype was seen a few times. The conserved phenylalanine or tryptophan is not found at the CDR3 terminus, so this likely reflects a read error. The V call is TRBV25-1, the J call TRBJ2-3; D is possibly TRBD1 or TRBD2 (5 bases each). CDR3 length: 21 residues. CDR1 is MGHDK and CDR2 is SYGVNS in the germline V gene. Trimming shortened V by 2 bases and J by 4 bases, and 31 bases separated the two germline ends. In nucleotides, the CDR3 is TGTGCCAGCAGTGAACCTACGGCCGCCGAACCGGACCCCCGAGGGGCAGATACGCAGTATCTT. Amino acid sequence: CASSEPTAAEPDPRGADTQYL.

The genes are TRBV12-3 or TRBV12-4 and TRBJ2-1, with 10 positions matching TRBD2. V shed 7 bases, J shed 4 bases, and the junction held 7 bases outside the gene matches. The CDR3 is 15 amino acids. CDR3 sequence: CASNVAGGHYNEQFF. As DNA, the CDR3 is TGTGCCAGCAATGTAGCGGGGGGCCATTACAATGAGCAGTTCTTC.

This clonotype was picked up many times. The chain combines TRBV9 with TRBJ2-2, with 8 bases that match TRBD2. With V trimmed by 4 bases and J by 4 bases, 9 bases remained unmatched. The length of the CDR3 is 16 residues. The germline V gene encodes CDR1 SGDLS and CDR2 YYNGEE. CDR3 loop: CASSRTGGPRTGELFF. CDR3 DNA: TGTGCCAGCAGCCGGACGGGAGGGCCGCGCACCGGGGAGCTGTTTTTT.

The table lists this clonotype with many counts. The chain recombines TRBV19 with TRBJ2-6; possible D gene TRBD1, 5 bases. V gave up 9 bases and J gave up 0 bases, with 15 bases separating them. CDR1 and CDR2 from the germline V gene are LNHDA and SQIVND (reference sequence). CDR3 size: 16 residues. The CDR3 DNA reads as TGTGCCAGCGGTCAGGGCGGCCGCTCTGGGGCCAACGTCCTGACTTTC. Protein product: CASGQGGRSGANVLTF.

This clonotype was counted between two and nine times. The chain links TRBV24-1 to TRBJ1-1; D not resolved. Germline CDR1 reads KGHDR; CDR2 reads SFDVKD. The CDR3 consists of 11 residues. V was trimmed by 9 bases and J by 4 bases, leaving 8 bases between them. CDR3 amino acids: CATGVGTEAFF. The CDR3 DNA reads as TGTGCCACCGGTGTGGGCACTGAAGCTTTCTTT.

In this sample, this clonotype turned up a few times. This chain connects TRBV12-3 or TRBV12-4 to TRBJ2-2; D unclear. The germline V and J ends were trimmed by 6 bases and 7 bases, with 12 bases remaining between them. This CDR3 has 13 amino acids. The CDR3 region has the DNA TGTGCCAGCAGCCAAAACTGGGTCGGGGAGCTGTTTTTT. Its protein is CASSQNWVGELFF.

The chain couples TRBV19 to TRBJ2-7; D perhaps matches TRBD2 (5 bases). The CDR3 sequence is 13 residues long. Germline CDR1 and CDR2: LNHDA and SQIVND (reference sequence). Trimming removed 5 bases from V and 3 bases from J, with 11 bases in between. The CDR3 nucleotides read TGTGCCAGTAGTCCGATGGCGGGCTACGAGCAGTACTTC. Translation gives CASSPMAGYEQYF.

This clonotype was recorded at least ten times. This chain joins TRBV5-6 and TRBJ1-2; D is undetermined. Germline-derived CDR1 and CDR2 are SGHDT and YYEEEE. This CDR3 is built from 14 residues. The V end was cut by 5 bases, the J end by 0 bases, with 11 bases between. CDR3 residues: CASSPGVTNYGYTF. In nucleotides, the CDR3 is TGTGCCAGCAGTCCCGGAGTGACTAACTATGGCTACACCTTC.

This clonotype has more than one count but fewer than ten. The chain combines TRBV7-2 with TRBJ2-7; D possibly corresponds to TRBD1 (5 bases). The CDR3 runs 16 residues. Germline CDR1 SGHTA, CDR2 FQGNSA. The V end lost 1 base, the J end lost 3 bases, and 16 bases lay between the germline ends. For the CDR3, the DNA is TGTGCCAGCAGCTTAGTCATAGGGGCCCCTTACTACGAGCAGTACTTC. This translates into CASSLVIGAPYYEQYF.

This clonotype was seen a handful of times. V usage is TRBV12-3 or TRBV12-4 and J usage is TRBJ2-1, with a tentative D call TRBD2 (5 bases). V was cut by 5 bases and J by 8 bases, with 13 bases left in between. The CDR3 sequence is 13 residues long. The CDR3 DNA follows: TGTGCCAGCAGTGCCACTAGATACGATGAGCAGTTCTTC. As protein: CASSATRYDEQFF.

This clonotype was picked up one time. Since a much larger clone is just one base distant, this may be a read error. Given the absence of the conserved phenylalanine or tryptophan at the CDR3 end, a read error is likely. This rearrangement joins TRBV29-1 to TRBJ2-7; D remains unclear. Germline CDR1 is SQVTM and CDR2 is ANQGSEA. The CDR3 spans 12 residues. Deletions cut 6 bases from V and 5 bases from J, with 14 bases between. The CDR3 nucleotides read TGCAGCGTCGTCCCTGTGGGGAACGAGCAGTACCTC. Translated: CSVVPVGNEQYL.

This clonotype was seen a few times. The genes are TRBV12-3 or TRBV12-4 and TRBJ1-5, with 7 bases lining up with TRBD1. With V trimmed by 6 bases and J by 3 bases, 8 bases remained unmatched. This CDR3 region has 15 residues. This CDR3 is CASSNTGVVNQPQHF. The CDR3 nucleotides are TGTGCCAGCAGCAATACAGGGGTCGTCAATCAGCCCCAGCATTTT.

Note on this clonotype: This may come from a read error, since a much larger clone is one base off. This likely comes from a read error, as the CDR3 has no conserved phenylalanine or tryptophan at its end. The chain is built from TRBV12-3 or TRBV12-4 and TRBJ2-4; TRBD1 might be the D (5 bases). V lost 4 bases and J lost 0, with 7 bases in between. The CDR3 contains 14 residues. The CDR3 loop is CASSSGLAKNIQYL. The CDR3 bases are TGTGCCAGCAGTTCAGGGCTAGCCAAAAACATTCAGTACCTC.

This clonotype was found many times. The chain uses TRBV7-9 and TRBJ2-1; TRBD2 agrees at 7 bases. J gave up 4 bases and V 4 bases, and 7 bases lay outside the gene matches. Germline CDR1 is SEHNR and CDR2 is FQNEAQ (reference sequence). The CDR3 runs 15 residues. The CDR3 region has the DNA TGTGCCAGCAGCTCCGGCTGGCGGGAGTACAATGAGCAGTTCTTC. It codes for CASSSGWREYNEQFF.

Concerning this clonotype: Relative to the germline gene, one junction end is altered; a read error may explain this. The chain uses TRBV5-3 and TRBJ2-7; D gene unclear. TRBV5-3 is an ORF; its function is uncertain. This CDR3 has 13 amino acids. The CDR3 sequence is CASRPRDFQERYF. The CDR3 DNA sequence: TGTGCCAGCAGGCCAAGAGACTTTCAGGAGCGGTACTTC.

This clonotype was counted at least ten times. The chain recombines TRBV4-3 with TRBJ2-3; D unresolved. The CDR3 is made up of 15 amino acids. The V and J ends lost 2 bases and 0 bases respectively, with 9 bases between them. Germline V gives CDR1 LGHNA, CDR2 YSLEER. In DNA form, the CDR3 reads TGCGCCAGCAGCCAATTTTTGGGGAGCACAGATACGCAGTATTTT. Protein: CASSQFLGSTDTQYF.

Details on this clonotype: Being one base from a much bigger clone, this may be a read error. The rearrangement uses TRBV27 and TRBJ2-1, with TRBD2 matching over 9 bases. The V gene's germline CDR1 is MNHEY and CDR2 SMNVEV (reference sequence). Trimming cost V 5 bases and J 8 bases; bases outside gene matches: 10. There are 15 residues in the CDR3. CDR3 sequence: CASSLIAGAGHEQFF. DNA for the CDR3: TGTGCCAGCAGTCTAATAGCGGGAGCGGGGCATGAGCAGTTCTTC.

This chain connects TRBV4-2 to TRBJ1-4; 8 bases align to TRBD1. Germline V gene lookup returns CDR1 LGHNA and CDR2 YNFKEQ. The trim removed 0 bases at V and 7 bases at J, leaving 10 bases unmatched. The CDR3 is 17 amino acids. This chain's CDR3 is CASSQEAGGTALEKLFF. DNA of the CDR3: TGTGCCAGCAGCCAAGAGGCAGGGGGCACCGCCCTTGAAAAACTGTTTTTT.

Ten or more counts support this clonotype. The chain combines TRBV6-2 or TRBV6-3 with TRBJ2-6; D gene ambiguous. V lost 4 bases and J 0 bases, leaving 4 bases between the germline ends. The V gene's germline CDR1 is MNHEY and CDR2 SVGEGT. The CDR3 loop spans 14 amino acids. The CDR3 protein is CASSWSSGANVLTF. The CDR3 DNA sequence: TGTGCCAGCAGTTGGAGCTCTGGGGCCAACGTCCTGACTTTC.

About this clonotype: A read error is likely, as this CDR3 ends without the conserved phenylalanine or tryptophan. This sequence joins TRBV19 and TRBJ2-1; TRBD2 agrees at 9 bases. The ends lost 3 bases at V and 9 bases at J; junction bases unmatched: 6. The CDR3 sequence is 14 residues long. Per the germline V gene, CDR1 is LNHDA and CDR2 is SQIVND (reference sequence). The chain's CDR3 is CASSMGLAYGEQFS. The CDR3 region has the DNA TGTGCCAGTAGTATGGGACTAGCCTATGGTGAGCAGTTCTCC.

A note on this clonotype: This clone may be a read error of a much larger clone one base away. The chain employs TRBV4-1 and TRBJ2-7; the D gene is possibly TRBD1 (7 bases). The V and J ends lost 1 base and 3 bases respectively, with 13 bases between them. The CDR3 is made up of 15 amino acids. CDR1 is MGHRA and CDR2 is YSYEKL in the germline V gene. This chain's CDR3 is CASSQARQGLYEQYF. The CDR3 DNA reads as TGCGCCAGCAGCCAAGCGAGACAGGGACTCTACGAGCAGTACTTC.

Notes on this clonotype: A much more abundant neighbour one base away suggests this may be a read error. V is TRBV7-9 and J is TRBJ2-3; 9 bases map to TRBD2. V gave up 5 bases and J gave up 4 bases; unmatched junction bases: 10. The CDR3 length is 16 residues. Per the germline V gene, CDR1 is SEHNR and CDR2 is FQNEAQ (reference sequence). The CDR3 coding sequence is TGTGCCAGCAGCCGAATAGCGGGAGAGAGTGCAGATACGCAGTATTTT. Protein: CASSRIAGESADTQYF.

The chain recombines TRBV20-1 with TRBJ1-4, with D maybe TRBD1 (5 bases). This CDR3 is 14 amino acids long. Per the germline V gene, CDR1 is DFQATT and CDR2 is SNEGSKA (reference sequence). Trimming removed 6 bases at V and 3 bases at J, with 14 bases between. The DNA of the CDR3 is TGCAGTGCAACTGAGGGGAGGGCTAATGAAAAACTGTTTTTT. Translating it yields CSATEGRANEKLFF.

On this clonotype itself: A much larger clone differs from this one at a single base, so this may be a read error. The genes are TRBV24-1 and TRBJ1-1; D is possibly TRBD1 (6 bases). Deletions cut 6 bases from V and 3 bases from J, with 19 bases between. The CDR3 is 16 residues long. Germline assignment: CDR1 KGHDR and CDR2 SFDVKD. The chain's CDR3 is CATSPTWGPEDTEAFF. In DNA form, the CDR3 reads TGTGCCACCAGTCCCACATGGGGGCCGGAGGACACTGAAGCTTTCTTT.

The V gene is TRBV11-3, the J gene TRBJ2-1; D possibly corresponds to TRBD2 (6 bases). Germline V CDR1 and CDR2: SGHNT, YENEEA. This CDR3 has 13 amino acids. V was trimmed by 5 bases and J by 4 bases, leaving 9 bases between them. DNA for the CDR3: TGTGCCAGCAGCACGGGACTTTACAATGAGCAGTTCTTC. The encoded protein is CASSTGLYNEQFF. Together with reference TRBV11-3 and TRBJ2-1, the CDR3 gives the full variable domain: EAGVVQSPRYKIIEKKQPVAFWCNPISGHNTLYWYLQNLGQGPELLIRYENEEAVDDSQLPKDRFSAERLKGVDSTLKIQPAELGDSAVYLCASSTGLYNEQFFGPGTRLTVL.

Only a few counts were recorded for this clonotype. DNA for the CDR3: TGCAGTGCTAGAGATCGTCGCGGGACAGGGGCACCCTTACAAGAGACCCAGTACTTC. This sequence encodes CSARDRRGTGAPLQETQYF. The rearrangement uses TRBV20-1 and TRBJ2-5; TRBD1 matches at 10 bases. The germline V gene encodes CDR1 DFQATT and CDR2 SNEGSKA (reference sequence). V lost 0 bases, J lost 2 bases, and 15 bases stayed unmatched. CDR3 length equals 19 residues.

This clonotype appeared many times. The chain links TRBV4-3 to TRBJ2-5; TRBD2 might be the D (6 bases). Trimming took 0 bases from V and 2 from J, leaving 10 bases between them. This CDR3 has 15 residues. Germline loops: CDR1 LGHNA, CDR2 YSLEER. CDR3: CASSQDLRGQETQYF. The CDR3 DNA reads as TGCGCCAGCAGCCAAGATCTTCGGGGGCAAGAGACCCAGTACTTC.

This clonotype has just a few counts. V is TRBV12-3 or TRBV12-4 and J is TRBJ2-1, with TRBD1 identical over 7 bases. V trimming: 3 bases; J trimming: 5 bases; junction bases outside the gene matches: 4. The length of the CDR3 is 14 residues. CDR3 region: CASSFLTGDNEQFF. The CDR3, as DNA: TGTGCCAGCAGTTTTCTCACAGGGGACAATGAGCAGTTCTTC.

To note about this clonotype: This may come from a read error, since a much larger clone is one base off. V gene TRBV13 combines with J gene TRBJ1-5, with unresolved D. V was clipped by 5 bases and J by 6 bases, with 8 bases between them. CDR3 length: 12 amino acids. Germline-derived CDR1 and CDR2 are PRHDT and FYEKMQ (reference sequence). In DNA form, the CDR3 reads TGTGCCAGCAGCAACATGGGTCAGCCCCAGCATTTT. Its protein is CASSNMGQPQHF.